This T cell receptor beta chain was sequenced in a study of T cells in localized non-small cell lung cancer. Method: immunoSEQ multiplex PCR; TCRdb's copy keeps in-frame clones and lacks some. Among fewer than 35,000 clones listed, roughly 87% were seen once. Study observations and caveats: One tumor region alone was sequenced, and heterogeneity therefore remains possible. Across samples, adjacent lung featured a median roughly 61 of the top 100 tumor clones.

Details on this clone: Its specificity is not known.

In germline, CDR1 is SEHNR, CDR2 FQNEAQ (reference sequence). This CDR3 has 12 residues. Trimming took 5 bases from V and 6 from J, leaving 9 bases between them. This TCR derives from a man aged 35-69 years with stage III lung adenocarcinoma. V gene TRBV7-9 combines with J gene TRBJ2-3; D gene ambiguous. Sequencing used peripheral blood mononuclear cells, obtained before any cancer treatment. CDR3 protein: CASSLTADTQYF. The DNA of the CDR3 is TGTGCCAGCAGCCTAACAGCGGATACGCAGTATTTT.